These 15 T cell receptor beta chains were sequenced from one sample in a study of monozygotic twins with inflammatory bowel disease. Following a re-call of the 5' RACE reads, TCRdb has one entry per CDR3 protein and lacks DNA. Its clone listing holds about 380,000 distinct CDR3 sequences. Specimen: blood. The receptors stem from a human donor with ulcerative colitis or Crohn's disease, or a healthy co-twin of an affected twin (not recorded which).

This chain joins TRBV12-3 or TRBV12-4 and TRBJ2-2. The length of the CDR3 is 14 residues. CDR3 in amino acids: CASSFTRTTGELFF.

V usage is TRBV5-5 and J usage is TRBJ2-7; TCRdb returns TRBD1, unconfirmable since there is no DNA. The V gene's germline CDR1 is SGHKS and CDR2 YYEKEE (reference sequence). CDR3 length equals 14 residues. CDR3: CASRYWGGSYEQYF.

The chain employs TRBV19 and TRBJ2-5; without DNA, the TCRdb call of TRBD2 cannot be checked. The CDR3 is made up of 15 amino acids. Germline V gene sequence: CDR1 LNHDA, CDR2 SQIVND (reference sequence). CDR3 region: CASSVQSSGLKTQYF. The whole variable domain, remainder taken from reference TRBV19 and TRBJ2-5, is DGGITQSPKYLFRKEGQNVTLSCEQNLNHDAMYWYRQDPGQGLRLIYYSQIVNDFQKGDIAEGYSVSREKKESFPLTVTSAQKNPTAFYLCASSVQSSGLKTQYFGPGTRLLVL.

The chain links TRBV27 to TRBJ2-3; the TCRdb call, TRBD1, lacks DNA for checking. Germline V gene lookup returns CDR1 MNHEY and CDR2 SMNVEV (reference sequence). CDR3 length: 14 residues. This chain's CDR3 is CASSFLDRVDTQYF.

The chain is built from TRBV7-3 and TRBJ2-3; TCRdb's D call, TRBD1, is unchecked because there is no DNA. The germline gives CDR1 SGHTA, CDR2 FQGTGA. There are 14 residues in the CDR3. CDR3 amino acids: CASSTGQVRDTQYF.

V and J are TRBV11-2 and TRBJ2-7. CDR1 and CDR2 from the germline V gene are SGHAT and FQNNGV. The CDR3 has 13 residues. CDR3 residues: CASSLDYRYEQYF.

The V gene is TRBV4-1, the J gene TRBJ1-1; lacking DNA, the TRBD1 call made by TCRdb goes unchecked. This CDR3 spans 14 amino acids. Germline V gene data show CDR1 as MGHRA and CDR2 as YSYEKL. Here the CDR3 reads CASSQAHQGTEAFF.

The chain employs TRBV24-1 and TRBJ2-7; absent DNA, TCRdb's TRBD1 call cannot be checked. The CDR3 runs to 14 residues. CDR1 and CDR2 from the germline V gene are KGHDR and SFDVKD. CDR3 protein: CATSDSAGAYEQYF.

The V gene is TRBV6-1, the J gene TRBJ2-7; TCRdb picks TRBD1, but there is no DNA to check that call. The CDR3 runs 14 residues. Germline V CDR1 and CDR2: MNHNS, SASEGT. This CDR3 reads CASSTRQSLYEQYF.

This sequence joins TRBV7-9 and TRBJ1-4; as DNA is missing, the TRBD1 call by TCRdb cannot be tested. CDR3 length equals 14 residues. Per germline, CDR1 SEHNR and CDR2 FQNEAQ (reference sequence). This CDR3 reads CASSLPGGNEKLFF.

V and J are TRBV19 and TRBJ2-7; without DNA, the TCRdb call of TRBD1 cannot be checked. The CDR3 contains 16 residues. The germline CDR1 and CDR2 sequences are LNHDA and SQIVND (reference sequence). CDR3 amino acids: CASSKQARRPSYEQYF.

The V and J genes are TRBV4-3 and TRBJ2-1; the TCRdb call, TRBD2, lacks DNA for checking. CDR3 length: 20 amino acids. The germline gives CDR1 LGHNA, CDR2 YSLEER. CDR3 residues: CASSQAAVTTSGSDYNEQFF.

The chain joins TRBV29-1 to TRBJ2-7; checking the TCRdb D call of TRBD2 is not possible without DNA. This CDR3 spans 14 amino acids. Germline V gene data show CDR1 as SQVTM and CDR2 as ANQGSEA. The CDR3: CSVISAGRGNEQYF.

CDR3 region: CASTINYGYTF. The gene calls are TRBV12-3 or TRBV12-4 and TRBJ1-2. The CDR3 sequence is 11 residues long.

CDR3 region: CASSQRASRVTEAFF. The chain combines TRBV12-3 or TRBV12-4 with TRBJ1-1. This CDR3 contains 15 residues.